Described below is a single T cell receptor (beta chain) sequence and its context. V was pared by 5 bases and J by 4 bases, with 12 bases of the junction left unmatched. The CDR3 loop spans 18 amino acids. CDR1 is SGHAT and CDR2 is FQNNGV in the germline V gene. In the authors' workflow: Amplifying reference gene primers gave estimates of nucleated cell counts. Clones were sequenced by immunoSEQ multiplex PCR, and TCRdb holds only the in-frame ones, with some missing. The V and J calls and clone size were taken over from that table, and D and trimming were inferred from the DNA. This sample yields a few hundred thousand clones, of which 65% to 85% are seen a single time; roughly 3.2% belongs to the top ten. The entry originates in a study of blood T cell repertoires in COVID-19. At the level of the study: Sample material is recorded as cDNA or gDNA derived from T cells, B-cell-depleted T cells, or PBMCs.

Study members were between roughly 18 and 100 years old and lived in some 26 US regions. J is TRBJ2-2 and V is TRBV11-2; 11 positions agree with TRBD2. Sample: PBMCs or T cells enriched from blood (not recorded which). The sequence was collected from a man in his fifties who had recovered from COVID-19. For the CDR3, the DNA is TGTGCCAGCAGCCGCATTACCACTAGCGGGAGAGTCACCGGGGAGCTGTTTTTT. This translates into CASSRITTSGRVTGELFF.